This TCR beta chain emerged from a study of blood T cell repertoires in COVID-19. The assay was immunoSEQ multiplex PCR, and TCRdb's table has in-frame clones only and misses some. The sample contains roughly 250,000 clones, roughly 88% of which appear only once. V dropped 3 bases and J dropped 7 bases, with 9 bases sitting between them. The CDR3 is 12 residues long. The germline V gene has CDR1 ENHRY and CDR2 SYGVKD. The sequence was collected from a woman aged 30 to 39 who had recovered from COVID-19. The sequencing sample was made of PBMCs or T cells enriched from blood (not recorded which). The V and J genes are TRBV10-3 and TRBJ1-1; the D gene is possibly TRBD1 (6 bases). The CDR3 nucleotides read TGTGCCATCAGTGATCAGGGGCTTGAAGCTTTCTTT. As protein: CAISDQGLEAFF.